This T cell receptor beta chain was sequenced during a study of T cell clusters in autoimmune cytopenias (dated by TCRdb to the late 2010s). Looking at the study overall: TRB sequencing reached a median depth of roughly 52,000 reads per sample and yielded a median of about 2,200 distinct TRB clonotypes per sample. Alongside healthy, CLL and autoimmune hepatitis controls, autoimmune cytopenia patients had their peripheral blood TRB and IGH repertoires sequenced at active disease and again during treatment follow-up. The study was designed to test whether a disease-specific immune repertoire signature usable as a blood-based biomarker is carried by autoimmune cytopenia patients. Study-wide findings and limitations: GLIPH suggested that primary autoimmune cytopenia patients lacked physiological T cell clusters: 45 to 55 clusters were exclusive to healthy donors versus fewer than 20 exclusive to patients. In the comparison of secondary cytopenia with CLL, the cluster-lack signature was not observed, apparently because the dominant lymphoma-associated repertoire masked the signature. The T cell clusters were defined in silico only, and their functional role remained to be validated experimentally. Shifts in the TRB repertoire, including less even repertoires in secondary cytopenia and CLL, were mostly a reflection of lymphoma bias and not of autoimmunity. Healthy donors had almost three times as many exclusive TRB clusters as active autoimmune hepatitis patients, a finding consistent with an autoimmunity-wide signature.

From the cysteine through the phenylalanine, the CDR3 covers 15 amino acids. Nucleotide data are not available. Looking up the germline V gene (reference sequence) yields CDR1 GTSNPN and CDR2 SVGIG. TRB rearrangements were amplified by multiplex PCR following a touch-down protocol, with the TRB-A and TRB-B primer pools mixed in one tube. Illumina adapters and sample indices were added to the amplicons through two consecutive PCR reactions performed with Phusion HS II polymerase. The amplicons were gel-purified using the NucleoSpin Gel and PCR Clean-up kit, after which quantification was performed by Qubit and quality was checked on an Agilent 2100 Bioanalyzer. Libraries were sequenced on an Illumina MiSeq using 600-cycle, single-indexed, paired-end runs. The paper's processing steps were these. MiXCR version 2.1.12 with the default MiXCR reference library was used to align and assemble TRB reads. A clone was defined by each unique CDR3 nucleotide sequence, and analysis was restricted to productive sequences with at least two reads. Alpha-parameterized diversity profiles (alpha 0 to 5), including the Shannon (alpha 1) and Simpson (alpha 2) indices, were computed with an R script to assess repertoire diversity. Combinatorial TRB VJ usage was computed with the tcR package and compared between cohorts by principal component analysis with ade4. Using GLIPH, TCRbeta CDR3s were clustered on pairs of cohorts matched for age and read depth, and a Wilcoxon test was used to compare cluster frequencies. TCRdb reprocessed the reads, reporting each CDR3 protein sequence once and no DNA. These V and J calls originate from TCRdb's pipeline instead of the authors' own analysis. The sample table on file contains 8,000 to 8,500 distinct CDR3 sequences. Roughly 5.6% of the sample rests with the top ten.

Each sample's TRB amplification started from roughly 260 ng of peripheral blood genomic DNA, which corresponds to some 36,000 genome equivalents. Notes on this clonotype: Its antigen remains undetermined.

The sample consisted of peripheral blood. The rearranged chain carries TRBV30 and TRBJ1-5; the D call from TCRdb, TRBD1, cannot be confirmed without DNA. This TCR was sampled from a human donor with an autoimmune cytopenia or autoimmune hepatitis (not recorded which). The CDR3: CAWSGGQGKNQPQHF.